Listed below are T cell receptor beta chains from one sample, sequenced in a study of blood T cell repertoires in COVID-19. Using immunoSEQ multiplex PCR, the repertoire was profiled, and TCRdb retains in-frame clones only, with some absent. The sample lists fewer than 450,000 clones, 88% occurring once. The sequenced material came from PBMCs or T cells enriched from blood (not recorded which). Receptor source: a woman between 18 and 29 years old who had recovered from COVID-19. Each CDR3 is given with its conserved first and last residue. D genes are given only for firm matches. Size tells how often a clone was seen (once, few, many) or the class of an expanded clone, and some rows leave it out.

V,size,D,J,DNA,CDR3
TRBV7-3,.,.,TRBJ1-1,TGTGCCAGCAGCCGAATCAGGGACTCTCAAACTGAAGCTTTCTTT,CASSRIRDSQTEAFF
TRBV7-8,.,.,TRBJ1-5,TGTGCCAGCAGCCGTACAGGGCATCAGCCCCAGCATTTT,CASSRTGHQPQHF
TRBV5-1,.,TRBD2,TRBJ2-7,TGCGCCAGAAATGGCCTAGCGGGGCCCTCCTACGAGCAGTACTTC,CARNGLAGPSYEQYF
TRBV11-2,.,.,TRBJ2-7,TGTGCCAGCAGCTTAGCAGTGGGGCCCTACGAGCAGTACTTC,CASSLAVGPYEQYF
TRBV27,.,.,TRBJ2-7,TGTGCCAGCAGCGTTCTCGGAGGTTACTCCTACGAGCAGTACTTC,CASSVLGGYSYEQYF
TRBV7-2,few,.,TRBJ2-7,TGTGCCAGCAGTTCCAGGGGGGACAGAATCTACGAGCAGTACTTC,CASSSRGDRIYEQYF
TRBV24-1,.,.,TRBJ2-3,TGTGCCACCAGTTCTCCCCTTATGACAGAACGCACAGATACGCAGTATTTT,CATSSPLMTERTDTQYF
TRBV11-3,.,TRBD1,TRBJ2-2,TGTGCCAGCAGCCCGTCGACAGGGGTGCAGACCGGGGAGCTGTTTTTT,CASSPSTGVQTGELFF
TRBV6-5,.,TRBD1,TRBJ1-2,TGTGCCAGCAGTTTGGCCCCCGGACAGGCTCACTATGGCTACACCTTC,CASSLAPGQAHYGYTF
TRBV4-2,few,TRBD1,TRBJ2-4,TGTGCCAGCAGCCAAGAATCCGACAGGGTCCTCAGGGACAAAAACATTCAGTACTTC,CASSQESDRVLRDKNIQYF
TRBV30,.,.,TRBJ1-3,TGTGCCTGGAGTGTCGCGGGGGCGAGAGGAAACACCATATATTTT,CAWSVAGARGNTIYF
TRBV10-3,.,.,TRBJ2-3,TGTGCCATCAGTGAGAGGAGGGAGGCCGATACGCAGTATTTT,CAISERREADTQYF
TRBV6-5,.,.,TRBJ2-1,TGTGCCAGCACTGCGGGGAGCTCCTACAATGAGCAGTTCTTC,CASTAGSSYNEQFF
TRBV15,.,TRBD1,TRBJ1-2,TGTGCCACCAGCAGAGATGAAGCAGGGGGCATTGGCTACACCTTC,CATSRDEAGGIGYTF
TRBV5-1,once,.,TRBJ2-2,TGCGCCAGCAGCTTGACAGGGTTGGGCACCGGGGAGCTGTTTTTT,CASSLTGLGTGELFF
TRBV3-1/TRBV3-2,few,TRBD2,TRBJ2-7,TGTGCCAGCAGCCGACTAGCGGGGGGAACCGAGCAGTACTTC,CASSRLAGGTEQYF
TRBV18,.,.,TRBJ2-1,TGTGCCATTGCGGGGGCGGTGGGCAATGAGCAGTTCTTC,CAIAGAVGNEQFF
TRBV19,few,TRBD1,TRBJ1-4,TGTGCCAGTAGTCACAGGGGGGAAAAACTGTTTTTT,CASSHRGEKLFF
TRBV18,.,.,TRBJ1-3,TGTGCCAGCTCACCGAGGCAGGGAGGAGACACCATATATTTT,CASSPRQGGDTIYF
TRBV4-1,.,TRBD2,TRBJ2-1,TGCGCCAGCAGCCAAGAAACACTAGCGGGGGAGAATGAGCAGTTCTTC,CASSQETLAGENEQFF
TRBV5-1,.,TRBD1,TRBJ2-3,TGCGCCAGCAGCCAATTAAGACAGGGGGCAACAGATACGCAGTATTTT,CASSQLRQGATDTQYF
TRBV19,.,.,TRBJ2-3,TGTGCCAGTAGTATACGGGGGTCTAGCACAGATACGCAGTATTTT,CASSIRGSSTDTQYF